Below, 25 T cell receptor beta chains from the same sample are listed, as sequenced in a study of cytomegalovirus exposure and HLA in healthy donors (dated by TCRdb to about 2017). Library prep was done by the immunoSEQ multiplex PCR assay. A mixture of 60 forward primers for TCR Vbeta segments and 13 reverse primers for TCR Jbeta segments was used in the multiplex PCR. In its TCRdb copy, this immuneACCESS table keeps in-frame sequences only and misses some clones. Where compared with another copy, unresolved V genes explain less than half of these, and the others have no known cause. This sample has roughly 140,000 clones in its table, and approximately 9% of those were observed once. The ten largest clones add up to less than 2% of the sample. Source material: PBMCs. Receptors originate from a male donor in good health and CMV-seronegative.

The table lists this clone with a few counts. The V and J genes are TRBV27 and TRBJ1-2, with a possible D match to TRBD1 (6 bases). This CDR3 has 14 amino acids. Germline lookup yields CDR1 MNHEY and CDR2 SMNVEV (reference sequence). The ends were cut back, 5 bases at V and 4 bases at J, with 14 bases in the middle. The CDR3 here is CASSARGASYGYTF. In DNA form, the CDR3 reads TGTGCCAGCAGTGCCAGGGGCGCGAGCTATGGCTACACCTTC.

This chain links TRBV4-3 with TRBJ2-7; 7 bases fit TRBD1. Germline CDR1 reads LGHNA; CDR2 reads YSLEER. Trimming at V came to 0 bases and at J to 5 bases, leaving 7 bases not matched to a gene. The CDR3 covers 15 residues. CDR3 coding DNA: TGCGCCAGCAGCCAAGAAGCAGGGGGATTCGACGAGCAGTACTTC. Translating gives CASSQEAGGFDEQYF.

J is TRBJ2-3 and V is TRBV23-1; 12 nucleotides align to TRBD2. TRBV23-1 is placed among ORFs of uncertain function. The CDR3 covers 19 residues. J was trimmed by 2 bases and V by 2 bases; bases with no gene match: 11. The CDR3 here is CASSQPMLGLAGITDTQYF. The CDR3 DNA reads TGCGCCAGCAGTCAACCTATGCTAGGACTAGCGGGGATCACAGATACGCAGTATTTT.

The chain recombines TRBV6-1 with TRBJ1-1, with unresolved D. This CDR3 spans 13 amino acids. V shed 4 bases and J shed 1 base, with 7 bases lying between them. Germline lookup yields CDR1 MNHNS and CDR2 SASEGT. In DNA form, the CDR3 reads TGTGCCAGCAGTGCGCACTGGAACACTGAAGCTTTCTTT. This codes for CASSAHWNTEAFF.

This clone was counted a few times. This rearrangement joins TRBV6-5 to TRBJ2-1; maybe TRBD1 (5 bases). Trimming shortened V by 0 bases and J by 3 bases, and 6 bases separated the two germline ends. This CDR3 has 14 amino acids. The germline V gene has CDR1 MNHEY and CDR2 SVGAGI. The CDR3 nucleotides read TGTGCCAGCAGTTACTCGACAGACTACAATGAGCAGTTCTTC. Its protein is CASSYSTDYNEQFF.

V usage is TRBV4-2 and J usage is TRBJ2-5; TRBD2 matches at 11 bases. CDR1 is LGHNA, CDR2 YNFKEQ, per germline. The CDR3 is 16 amino acids. J lost 4 bases, V lost 0 bases, and 4 bases had no gene match. CDR3 bases: TGTGCCAGCAGCCAAGAACTAGCGGGAGAGGCAGAGACCCAGTACTTC. Translating gives CASSQELAGEAETQYF.

CDR3 sequence reads: CASSFGGNSYEQYF. In DNA, the CDR3 is TGTGCCAGCAGTTTTGGAGGTAACTCCTACGAGCAGTACTTC. V and J are TRBV6-5 and TRBJ2-7, with D possibly TRBD2 on 5 matching bases. Per the germline V gene, CDR1 is MNHEY and CDR2 is SVGAGI. The V and J ends lost 4 bases and 0 bases respectively, with 10 bases between them. The CDR3 has 14 amino acids.

The rearrangement joins TRBV11-2 to TRBJ2-6; no clear D. V was shortened by 5 bases and J by 0 bases, with 8 bases between the two germline ends. Looked up from germline, CDR1 is SGHAT and CDR2 is FQNNGV. This CDR3 region has 15 residues. The CDR3 reads CASSPISSGANVLTF. The CDR3 region has the DNA TGTGCCAGCAGCCCCATCAGCTCTGGGGCCAACGTCCTGACTTTC.

The gene calls are TRBV9 and TRBJ2-1; 8 nucleotides align to TRBD1. The CDR3 runs 16 residues. Germline V CDR1 and CDR2: SGDLS, YYNGEE. After removal of 0 bases from V and 6 bases from J, the junction contained 8 bases not matched to a gene. The CDR3 DNA follows: TGTGCCAGCAGCGTAGAAAGGACAGGGTCAATCAATGAGCAGTTCTTC. Translated: CASSVERTGSINEQFF.

This clone was observed a handful of times. J is TRBJ2-5 and V is TRBV28; TRBD1 aligns across 9 bases. V trimming: 6 bases; J trimming: 5 bases; junction bases outside the gene matches: 13. The germline gives CDR1 MDHEN, CDR2 SYDVKM. This CDR3 has 16 amino acids. For the CDR3, the DNA is TGTGCCAGCAGCCGAGCGGGGACAGGGTTGGGGGAGACCCAGTACTTC. Residues: CASSRAGTGLGETQYF.

The V gene is TRBV27, the J gene TRBJ2-7; D is ambiguous. The CDR3 covers 12 residues. Germline assignment: CDR1 MNHEY and CDR2 SMNVEV (reference sequence). Trimming pared 4 bases from V and 6 bases from J, leaving 10 bases between. The CDR3 region is CASSSTVSEQYF. The CDR3 bases are TGTGCCAGCAGTTCTACTGTTTCCGAGCAGTACTTC.

This clone was seen more than once but under ten times. This chain connects TRBV6-5 to TRBJ2-7; tentatively, D is TRBD1 (6 bases). Trimming pared 5 bases from V and 0 bases from J, leaving 11 bases between. The CDR3 has 14 residues. Germline CDR1 is MNHEY and CDR2 is SVGAGI. The CDR3 nucleotides read TGTGCCAGCAGTGGGACACTATACTCCTACGAGCAGTACTTC. Translating gives CASSGTLYSYEQYF.

This clone occurred a few times. The chain is built from TRBV11-2 and TRBJ1-1; 7 nucleotides align to TRBD1. There are 15 residues in the CDR3. With 0 bases clipped from V and 8 bases from J, the junction kept 9 bases outside the gene matches. Germline V gives CDR1 SGHAT, CDR2 FQNNGV. Here the CDR3 DNA reads TGTGCCAGCAGCTTAGATAGGGGGCCGGCCGGGGAAGCTTTCTTT. It translates to CASSLDRGPAGEAFF.

This clone has only a few counts. V gene TRBV5-1 combines with J gene TRBJ1-3; D is unresolved. There are 18 residues in the CDR3. Trimming cost V 4 bases and J 0 bases, with 20 bases left between them. Germline CDR1 is SGHRS and CDR2 is YFSETQ. The CDR3 loop is CASSPTYERRSSGNTIYF. The CDR3 region has the DNA TGCGCCAGCAGCCCCACGTATGAACGTAGAAGCTCTGGAAACACCATATATTTT.

In its sample, this clone was seen a few times. V usage is TRBV19 and J usage is TRBJ1-2; the D gene is possibly TRBD1 (6 bases). The ends were cut back, 7 bases at V and 6 bases at J, with 21 bases in the middle. The CDR3 sequence is 15 residues long. From germline, CDR1 is LNHDA and CDR2 SQIVND (reference sequence). The CDR3 DNA reads TGTGCCAGTACCCCTAGCGGGGGGCTGGGGAATGGCTACACCTTC. This encodes CASTPSGGLGNGYTF.

This clone was seen a few times. The gene calls are TRBV28 and TRBJ2-6; D remains ambiguous. Per germline, CDR1 MDHEN and CDR2 SYDVKM. CDR3 size: 17 residues. Trimming removed 4 bases at V and 0 bases at J, with 13 bases between. The CDR3 coding sequence is TGTGCCAGCAGTTCCCCCCCCTGGCCCTCTGGGGCCAACGTCCTGACTTTC. It is translated as CASSSPPWPSGANVLTF. Filled out from reference TRBV28 and TRBJ2-6, the complete variable domain reads DVKVTQSSRYLVKRTGEKVFLECVQDMDHENMFWYRQDPGLGLRLIYFSYDVKMKEKGDIPEGYSVSREKKERFSLILESASTNQTSMYLCASSSPPWPSGANVLTFGAGSRLTVL.

This clone occurred a few times. V and J are TRBV4-1 and TRBJ2-7; possibly TRBD1 for D (5 bases). Germline V gene sequence: CDR1 MGHRA, CDR2 YSYEKL. Trimming left V 4 bases short and J 6 bases short, with 13 bases between. The length of the CDR3 is 13 residues. Written as DNA, the CDR3 is TGCGCCAGCAGCCGTGTAATAACAGGCGAGCAGTACTTC. This codes for CASSRVITGEQYF.

This chain joins TRBV28 and TRBJ1-2; D remains unclear. The V end was cut by 4 bases, the J end by 7 bases, with 16 bases between. The CDR3 is 14 residues long. The germline V gene has CDR1 MDHEN and CDR2 SYDVKM. CDR3 nucleotide sequence: TGTGCCAGCAGTTACGGACTCGAGGCAGGTGGCTACACCTTC. Protein product: CASSYGLEAGGYTF.

The chain recombines TRBV6-1 with TRBJ2-2; TRBD1 aligns across 7 bases. Germline CDR1 is MNHNS and CDR2 is SASEGT. CDR3 length: 15 amino acids. The V gene end was trimmed by 6 bases and the J gene end by 5 bases; junction bases not matched to a gene: 9. The CDR3 sequence is CASRPGTVSTGELFF. The CDR3 coding sequence is TGTGCCAGCAGACCCGGGACAGTGAGTACCGGGGAGCTGTTTTTT.

The chain employs TRBV6-5 and TRBJ2-5; 10 bases match TRBD2. The J call may be faulty, since TRBJ2-7 better matches the DNA end. Germline CDR1 reads MNHEY; CDR2 reads SVGAGI. The CDR3 consists of 15 residues. CDR3 amino acids: CASSYSRLAGYEQYF. Written as DNA, the CDR3 is TGTGCCAGCAGTTACTCAAGACTAGCGGGCTACGAGCAGTACTTC.

This clone showed up just a few times. The V gene is TRBV9, the J gene TRBJ2-5; D call uncertain. The CDR3 extends over 14 amino acids. Per the germline V gene, CDR1 is SGDLS and CDR2 is YYNGEE. Trimming cost V 4 bases and J 1 base, with 11 bases left between them. Written as DNA, the CDR3 is TGTGCCAGCAGCCCCCTTGGCGGCCAAGAGACCCAGTACTTC. It yields the protein CASSPLGGQETQYF. Together with reference TRBV9 and TRBJ2-5, the CDR3 gives the full variable domain: DSGVTQTPKHLITATGQRVTLRCSPRSGDLSVYWYQQSLDQGLQFLIQYYNGEERAKGNILERFSAQQFPDLHSELNLSSLELGDSALYFCASSPLGGQETQYFGPGTRLLVL.

This chain joins TRBV7-2 and TRBJ2-2; D is ambiguous. Germline lookup yields CDR1 SGHTA and CDR2 FQGNSA. With 1 base removed from V and 0 bases from J, the gap between germline ends came to 9 bases. The CDR3 length is 16 residues. The CDR3 nucleotides read TGTGCCAGCAGCTTAGATACGGTTTCGAACACCGGGGAGCTGTTTTTT. Translated: CASSLDTVSNTGELFF.

The J gene is TRBJ2-5, the V gene TRBV4-1, with 10 bases matching TRBD2. This CDR3 spans 14 amino acids. Germline V gene sequence: CDR1 MGHRA, CDR2 YSYEKL. After removal of 3 bases from V and 2 bases from J, the junction contained 0 bases not matched to a gene. CDR3 sequence (DNA): TGCGCCAGCAGCCAGACTAGCGGGCAAGAGACCCAGTACTTC. This sequence encodes CASSQTSGQETQYF.

There are a few counts of this clone. DNA of the CDR3: TGTGCCAGCAGCATCCTCGGTCGGGGACAGGCTTCTGAAGCTTTCTTT. This sequence encodes CASSILGRGQASEAFF. J is TRBJ1-1 and V is TRBV28; 8 bases match TRBD1. Germline values: CDR1 MDHEN, CDR2 SYDVKM. The CDR3 is 16 amino acids. Losses at the gene ends were 6 bases for V and 6 bases for J; bases not matched to a gene: 15.

This sequence joins TRBV27 and TRBJ2-1, with a weak D call TRBD2 (6 bases). Germline CDR1 and CDR2: MNHEY and SMNVEV (reference sequence). The CDR3 runs 15 residues. The V and J ends lost 4 bases and 1 base respectively, with 11 bases between them. The DNA for the CDR3 is TGTGCCAGCAGTTACGGGGGATCGTCCTACAATGAGCAGTTCTTC. It codes for CASSYGGSSYNEQFF.